The clone carrying this TCR beta chain was observed at least ten times. Genomic DNA yielded TCR beta CDR3, amplified by two-round multiplex PCR. Specific primers for each TRBV and TRBJ gene were what first-round PCR used. TCRdb ran MiXCR on the multiplex PCR reads and lists one entry per CDR3 protein. The sample shows just over 30,000 distinct CDR3 sequences, about 32% of them seen only once. Germline CDR1 KGHDR, CDR2 SFDVKD. The length of the CDR3 is 12 residues. With 6 bases clipped from V and 3 bases from J, the junction kept 1 base outside the gene matches. This specimen comes from a study of prognosis after radiotherapy for stage I lung cancer. Background on the study: It was between early 2018 and January 2019 that stage I non-small cell lung cancer patients were enrolled. Distant metastasis occurred in a handful of patients at a median of about seven months after radiotherapy, while approximately 15 showed no significant progression.

This clonotype originated in a donor aged 50 or older with non-small cell lung cancer. The chain uses TRBV24-1 and TRBJ2-7, with 7 bases that match TRBD1. The specimen was PBMCs, collected before or after stereotactic body radiation therapy (not recorded which). Here the CDR3 reads CATSPGGYEQYF. The CDR3 nucleotides are TGTGCCACCAGTCCAGGGGGCTACGAGCAGTACTTC.